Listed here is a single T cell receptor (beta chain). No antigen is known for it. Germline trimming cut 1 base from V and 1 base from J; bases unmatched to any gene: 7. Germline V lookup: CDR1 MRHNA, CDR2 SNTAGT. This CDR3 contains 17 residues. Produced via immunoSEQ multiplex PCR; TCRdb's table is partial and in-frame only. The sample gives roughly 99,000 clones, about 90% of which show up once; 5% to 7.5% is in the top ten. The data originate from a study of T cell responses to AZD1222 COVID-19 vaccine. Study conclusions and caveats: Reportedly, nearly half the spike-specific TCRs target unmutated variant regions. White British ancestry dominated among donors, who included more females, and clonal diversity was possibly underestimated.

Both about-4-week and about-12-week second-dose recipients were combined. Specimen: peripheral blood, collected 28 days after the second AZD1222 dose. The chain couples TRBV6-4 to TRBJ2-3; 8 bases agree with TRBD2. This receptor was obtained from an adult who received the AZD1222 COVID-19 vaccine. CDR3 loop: CASSDLSGGGGTDTQYF. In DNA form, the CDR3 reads TGTGCCAGCAGTGACTTAAGCGGGGGCGGTGGCACAGATACGCAGTATTTT.